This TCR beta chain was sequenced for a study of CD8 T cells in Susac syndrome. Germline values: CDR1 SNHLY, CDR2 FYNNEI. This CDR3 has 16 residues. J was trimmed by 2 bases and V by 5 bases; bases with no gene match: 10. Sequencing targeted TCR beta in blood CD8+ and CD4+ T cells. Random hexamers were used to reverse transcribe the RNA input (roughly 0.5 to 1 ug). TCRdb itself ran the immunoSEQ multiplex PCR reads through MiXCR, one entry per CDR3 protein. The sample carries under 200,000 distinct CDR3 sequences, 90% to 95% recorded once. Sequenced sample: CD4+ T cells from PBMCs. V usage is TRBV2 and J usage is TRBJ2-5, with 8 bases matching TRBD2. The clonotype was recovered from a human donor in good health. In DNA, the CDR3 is TGTGCCAGCAGTACTGAGGCGGGAGGACCACAAGAGACCCAGTACTTC. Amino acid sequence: CASSTEAGGPQETQYF.